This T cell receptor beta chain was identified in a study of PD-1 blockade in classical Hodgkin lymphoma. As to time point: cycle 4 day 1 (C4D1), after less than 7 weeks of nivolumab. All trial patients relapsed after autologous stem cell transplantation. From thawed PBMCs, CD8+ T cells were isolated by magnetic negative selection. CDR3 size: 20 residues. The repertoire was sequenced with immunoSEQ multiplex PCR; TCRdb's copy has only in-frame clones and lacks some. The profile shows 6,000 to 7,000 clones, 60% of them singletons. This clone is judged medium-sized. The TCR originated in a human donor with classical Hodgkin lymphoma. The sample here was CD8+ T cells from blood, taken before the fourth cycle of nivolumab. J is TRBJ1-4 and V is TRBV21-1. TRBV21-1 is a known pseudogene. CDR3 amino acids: CANTFVGKGGLRATNEKLFF. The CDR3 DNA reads TGTGCCAATACGTTCGTGGGGAAGGGAGGGCTACGTGCTACTAATGAAAAACTGTTTTTT.